This TCR beta chain was documented in a study of blood T cell repertoires in COVID-19. The CDR3 covers 14 residues. The V end was cut by 4 bases, the J end by 7 bases, with 17 bases between. From germline, CDR1 is SGHDT and CDR2 YYEEEE. Assay used: immunoSEQ multiplex PCR; TCRdb lists only in-frame clones, some missing. The sample has 150,000 to 200,000 clones; about 86% are singletons. Sequences were obtained from peripheral blood. The TCR sequence derives from a man aged 50 or older with active or convalescent COVID-19. This chain links TRBV5-6 with TRBJ1-2; D possibly corresponds to TRBD1 (6 bases). The CDR3, as DNA: TGTGCCAGCAGCCCCCGTTCGGGGGGCGGTGGCTACACCTTC. Its protein is CASSPRSGGGGYTF.